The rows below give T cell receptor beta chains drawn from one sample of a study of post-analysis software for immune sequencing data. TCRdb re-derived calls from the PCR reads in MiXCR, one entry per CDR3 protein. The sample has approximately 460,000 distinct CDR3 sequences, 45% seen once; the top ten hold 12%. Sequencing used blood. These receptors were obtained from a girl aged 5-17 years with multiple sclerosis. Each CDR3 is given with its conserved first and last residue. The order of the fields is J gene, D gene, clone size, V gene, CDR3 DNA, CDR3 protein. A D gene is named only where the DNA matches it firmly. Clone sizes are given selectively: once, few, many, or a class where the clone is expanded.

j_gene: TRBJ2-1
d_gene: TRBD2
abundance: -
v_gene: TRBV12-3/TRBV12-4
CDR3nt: TGTGCCAGCAGCATCCACACGCGGGGACTAGCGGGGGGGAGCTCCTACAATGAGCAGTTCTTC
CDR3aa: CASSIHTRGLAGGSSYNEQFF

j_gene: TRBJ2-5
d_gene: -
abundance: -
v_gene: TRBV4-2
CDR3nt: TGTGCCAGCAGCCAAGATCAGGGGCAAGAGACCCAGTACTTC
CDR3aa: CASSQDQGQETQYF

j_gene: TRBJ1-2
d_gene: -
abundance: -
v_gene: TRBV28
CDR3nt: TGTGCCAGCAGTTTAGGAGGGATCGGCTACACCTTC
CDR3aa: CASSLGGIGYTF

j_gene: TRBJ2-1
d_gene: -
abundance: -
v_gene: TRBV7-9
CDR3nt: TGTGCCAGCAGGGGATTGTACAATGAGCAGTTCTTC
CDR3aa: CASRGLYNEQFF

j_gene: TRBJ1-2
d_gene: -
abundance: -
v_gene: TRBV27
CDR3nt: TGTGCCAGCAGTCGAGAGAGGGACTATGGCTACACCTTC
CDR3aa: CASSRERDYGYTF

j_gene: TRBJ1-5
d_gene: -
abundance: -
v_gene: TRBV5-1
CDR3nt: TGCGCCAGCAGCTTGGGGCCCGAGGCGATGCAGCCCCAGCATTTT
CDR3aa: CASSLGPEAMQPQHF

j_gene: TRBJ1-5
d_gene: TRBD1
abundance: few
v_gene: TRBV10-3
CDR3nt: TGTGCCATCAGTGAGTCTGGAGGGGGCGATCAGCCCCAGCATTTT
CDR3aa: CAISESGGGDQPQHF

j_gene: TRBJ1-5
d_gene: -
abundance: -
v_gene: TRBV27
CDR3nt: TGTGCCAGCAGTTCAGGGTGGAGCAATCAGCCCCAGCATTTT
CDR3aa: CASSSGWSNQPQHF

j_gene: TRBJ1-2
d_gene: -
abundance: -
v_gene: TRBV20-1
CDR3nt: TGCAGTGCTAAGAAAGGGATTGGGGGCTATGGCTACACCTTC
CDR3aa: CSAKKGIGGYGYTF

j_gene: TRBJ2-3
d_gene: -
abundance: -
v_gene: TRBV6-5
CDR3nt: TGTGCCAGCAGAGAGAGGACCCCCAGCACAGATACGCAGTATTTT
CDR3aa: CASRERTPSTDTQYF

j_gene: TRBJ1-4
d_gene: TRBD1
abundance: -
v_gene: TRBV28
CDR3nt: TGTGCCAGCAGGTCTGACAGGGCTAATGAAAAACTGTTTTTT
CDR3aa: CASRSDRANEKLFF

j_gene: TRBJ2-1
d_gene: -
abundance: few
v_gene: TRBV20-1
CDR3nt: TGCAGTGCTAGCGGGGGGCTCCCTTACAATGAGCAGTTCTTC
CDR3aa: CSASGGLPYNEQFF

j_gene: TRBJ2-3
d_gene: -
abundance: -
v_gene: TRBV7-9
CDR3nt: TGTGCCAGCAGTCCCTTGAATACAGATACGCAGTATTTT
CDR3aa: CASSPLNTDTQYF

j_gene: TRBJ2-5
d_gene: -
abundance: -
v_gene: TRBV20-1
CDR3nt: TGCAGTGCTAACCCAAGGGCGGATATTAAGCAGTACTTC
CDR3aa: CSANPRADIKQYF

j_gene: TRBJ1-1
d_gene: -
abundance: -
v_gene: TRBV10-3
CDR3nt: TGTGCCACCGGATGGACACCGGGCGCCCTTGAAGCTTTCTTT
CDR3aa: CATGWTPGALEAFF